The sequence of this T cell receptor (beta chain) was determined in a study of regulatory T cells in long-lasting Graves disease. Time point defined: newly diagnosed GD, antithyroid drugs for less than 3 months. Making the TCR library involved RNA that had been extracted from PBMCs. Libraries of TCR beta came from iRepertoire HTBI primers plus Arm-PCR of CDR3 regions. Authors' processing steps: Among the samples, roughly 61 TRBV and some 15 TRBJ segments were identified. TCRdb ran MiXCR on the multiplex PCR reads and lists one entry per CDR3 protein. It is TCRdb's table, rather than the study itself, that gives the V and J calls and clone size. The sample shows a few hundred thousand distinct CDR3 sequences, 16% of them seen only once. This clonotype was picked up many times. V was pared by 5 bases and J by 1 base, with 23 bases of the junction left unmatched. Germline V gives CDR1 SGHTA, CDR2 FQGNSA. The CDR3 runs 21 residues.

These data were likewise used in another study, on T cells in Graves' hyperthyroidism and ophthalmopathy. This second report adds: Hyperthyroidism of Graves' type that showed no ophthalmopathy progression within 18 months was stable.

The chain uses TRBV7-2 and TRBJ2-3; TRBD2 agrees at 8 bases. Sequenced here: peripheral blood mononuclear cells (PBMCs), sampled at new diagnosis, from a patient treated with antithyroid drugs. The sequence derives from a woman under 30 with Graves disease. The CDR3 nucleotides are TGTGCCAGCAGCACCCCGGGGGCGGTGCGGGAGGAACCGGCTCGCACAGATACGCAGTATTTT. This sequence encodes CASSTPGAVREEPARTDTQYF.